These 10 T cell receptor beta chains were sequenced from one sample in a study of T cell responses to AZD1222 COVID-19 vaccine. Here immunoSEQ multiplex PCR was the method, and the copy in TCRdb shows in-frame clones only, minus some. The sample has around 72,000 clones; around 86% are singletons. Sequencing used peripheral blood, obtained on day 0 of AZD1222 vaccination. The receptor set was obtained from an adult in good health.

The chain recombines TRBV19 with TRBJ1-1; no firm D call. This CDR3 is 14 amino acids long. V dropped 5 bases and J dropped 4 bases, with 14 bases sitting between them. Per germline, CDR1 LNHDA and CDR2 SQIVND (reference sequence). The CDR3 protein is CASSLQPMGTEAFF. The CDR3 DNA follows: TGTGCCAGTAGTCTACAACCGATGGGCACTGAAGCTTTCTTT.

The chain combines TRBV29-1 with TRBJ2-2; D remains ambiguous. Looked up from germline, CDR1 is SQVTM and CDR2 is ANQGSEA. This CDR3 is 14 amino acids long. Trimming shortened V by 4 bases and J by 0 bases, and 9 bases separated the two germline ends. CDR3 nucleotide sequence: TGCAGCGTTGGGGTTTCGTCGAACACCGGGGAGCTGTTTTTT. Translating it yields CSVGVSSNTGELFF.

This chain uses TRBV12-3 or TRBV12-4 with TRBJ1-2; D gene uncertain. This CDR3 is built from 13 residues. The V and J ends lost 1 base and 4 bases respectively, with 7 bases between them. CDR3 region: CASSLGGVYGYTF. The DNA for the CDR3 is TGTGCCAGCAGTTTAGGGGGAGTCTATGGCTACACCTTC.

The rearrangement uses TRBV19 and TRBJ1-4; D gene unclear. Trimming left V 8 bases short and J 7 bases short, with 11 bases between. The CDR3 is 12 amino acids. Germline-derived CDR1 and CDR2 are LNHDA and SQIVND (reference sequence). The CDR3 DNA follows: TGTGCCAGTTCGATTGGAGGTGAAAAACTGTTTTTT. Translation gives CASSIGGEKLFF.

The chain joins TRBV19 to TRBJ2-7; TRBD1 matches at 7 bases. Germline assignment: CDR1 LNHDA and CDR2 SQIVND (reference sequence). The ends lost 3 bases at V and 3 bases at J; junction bases unmatched: 2. The CDR3 is 13 amino acids. Written as DNA, the CDR3 is TGTGCCAGTAGTATCCGGACAGGCTACGAGCAGTACTTC. Its protein product is CASSIRTGYEQYF.

The V gene is TRBV2, the J gene TRBJ1-6; a possible D gene is TRBD1 (5 bases). Germline CDR1 and CDR2: SNHLY and FYNNEI. Trimming shortened V by 9 bases and J by 6 bases, and 15 bases separated the two germline ends. The CDR3 consists of 14 residues. The CDR3 spells CASVRDRSNSPLHF. CDR3 nucleotide sequence: TGTGCCAGTGTCCGGGACCGAAGTAATTCACCCCTCCACTTT.

This chain uses TRBV13 with TRBJ2-1; 9 positions agree with TRBD1. V gave up 5 bases and J gave up 15 bases; unmatched junction bases: 14. CDR1 is PRHDT and CDR2 is FYEKMQ in the germline V gene (reference sequence). This CDR3 comprises 14 residues. This chain's CDR3 is CASSPRQGDMSGFF. In DNA, the CDR3 is TGTGCCAGCAGCCCACGACAGGGGGATATGAGCGGGTTCTTC.

On this clone: Other nucleotide sequences in the sample specify the same CDR3. The rearrangement joins TRBV4-2 to TRBJ1-5; D remains ambiguous. The V end was cut by 1 base, the J end by 7 bases, with 8 bases between. The CDR3 has 13 residues. Germline V gene sequence: CDR1 LGHNA, CDR2 YNFKEQ. Written as DNA, the CDR3 is TGTGCCAGCAGCCAAGGGGAAGGGCAGCCCCAGCATTTT. Translated: CASSQGEGQPQHF.

This clone was detected only once. This rearrangement joins TRBV12-3 or TRBV12-4 to TRBJ2-2; D remains ambiguous. V lost 8 bases to trimming and J lost 3 bases, with 10 bases between them. The CDR3 is 13 residues long. CDR3 in amino acids: CASSGDDTGELFF. The CDR3 coding sequence is TGTGCCAGCTCCGGTGATGACACCGGGGAGCTGTTTTTT.

The chain combines TRBV3-1 (or the pseudogene TRBV3-2) with TRBJ2-3; TRBD1 aligns across 11 bases. The length of the CDR3 is 16 residues. Germline loops: CDR1 LGHDT, CDR2 YNNKEL (reference sequence). V lost 2 bases, J lost 3 bases, and 4 bases stayed unmatched. CDR3 nucleotide sequence: TGTGCCAGCAGCCAACCCGGACAGGGGGCTACAGATACGCAGTATTTT. It codes for CASSQPGQGATDTQYF.